The clone carrying this T cell receptor beta chain was observed many times. These data come from a study of T cells in Graves' hyperthyroidism and ophthalmopathy. Researchers amplified the TCR beta CDR3 regions from RNA transcripts. TCR CDR3 underwent first-round RT-PCR with the HTBI primer set. TCRdb re-derived calls from the multiplex PCR reads in MiXCR, one entry per CDR3 protein. The sample lists 600,000 to 750,000 distinct CDR3 sequences, about 18% occurring once. This CDR3 has 15 amino acids. V gave up 5 bases and J gave up 4 bases; unmatched junction bases: 6. CDR1 MDHEN and CDR2 SYDVKM come from the germline V gene.

V gene TRBV28 combines with J gene TRBJ2-1; 9 bases align to TRBD1. This TCR derives from a man aged 50-60 years with Graves' hyperthyroidism. Sequencing was done on a sample of blood. CDR3 bases: TGTGCCAGCAGTGAACAGGGGGCTAGGTACAATGAGCAGTTCTTC. It specifies CASSEQGARYNEQFF. Looking up the rest from reference TRBV28 and TRBJ2-1 gives the full variable domain: DVKVTQSSRYLVKRTGEKVFLECVQDMDHENMFWYRQDPGLGLRLIYFSYDVKMKEKGDIPEGYSVSREKKERFSLILESASTNQTSMYLCASSEQGARYNEQFFGPGTRLTVL.